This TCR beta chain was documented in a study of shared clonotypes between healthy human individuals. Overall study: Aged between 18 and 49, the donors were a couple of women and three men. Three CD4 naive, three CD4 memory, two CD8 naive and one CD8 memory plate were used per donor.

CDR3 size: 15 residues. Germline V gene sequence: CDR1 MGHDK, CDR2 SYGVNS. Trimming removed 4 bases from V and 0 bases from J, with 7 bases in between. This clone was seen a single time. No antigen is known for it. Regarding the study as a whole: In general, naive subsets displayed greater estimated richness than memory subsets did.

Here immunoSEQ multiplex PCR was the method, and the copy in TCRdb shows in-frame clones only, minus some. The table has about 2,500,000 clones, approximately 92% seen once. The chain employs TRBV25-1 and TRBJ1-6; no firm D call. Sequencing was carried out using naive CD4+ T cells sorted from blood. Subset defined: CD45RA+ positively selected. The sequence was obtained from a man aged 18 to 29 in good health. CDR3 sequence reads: CASSVAGSYNSPLHF. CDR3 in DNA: TGTGCCAGCAGTGTAGCCGGCTCCTATAATTCACCCCTCCACTTT.